One and the same sample provided the 8 T cell receptor beta chains below, sequenced in a study of identical twins. TCRdb reprocessed the 5' RACE reads with MiXCR, giving one entry per CDR3 protein. The data contain fewer than 650,000 distinct CDR3 sequences, 7.1% of them singletons. This sample also appeared in a second study, on yellow fever vaccine responses in identical twins.

Sequenced input: PBMCs. These receptors were taken from a woman aged 18-29 years in good health.

This clonotype was detected only a few times. The genes are TRBV5-1 and TRBJ2-6; 13 bases agree with TRBD2. This CDR3 spans 20 amino acids. The junction had 6 bases not matched to a gene; V was cut back by 0 bases and J by 0 bases. CDR1 is SGHRS, CDR2 YFSETQ, per germline. The CDR3 nucleotides are TGCGCCAGCAGCTTGGGACTAGCGGGAGGTGCCCTCTCTGGGGCCAACGTCCTGACTTTC. Translating gives CASSLGLAGGALSGANVLTF.

This clonotype was detected ten times or more. The gene calls are TRBV5-1 and TRBJ1-1, with D hard to call. The CDR3 is made up of 14 amino acids. V lost 4 bases and J 1 base, leaving 11 bases between the germline ends. The germline gives CDR1 SGHRS, CDR2 YFSETQ. The CDR3 loop reads CASSQGRENTEAFF. In DNA, the CDR3 is TGCGCCAGCAGCCAAGGACGGGAGAACACTGAAGCTTTCTTT.

This clonotype appeared a few times. The V call is TRBV27, the J call TRBJ2-2; no reliable D call. V was clipped by 3 bases and J by 7 bases, with 12 bases between them. Germline V CDR1 and CDR2: MNHEY, SMNVEV (reference sequence). This CDR3 contains 14 residues. CDR3 loop: CASSLRHQNGELFF. The CDR3 coding sequence is TGTGCCAGCAGTTTGAGACACCAGAACGGGGAGCTGTTTTTT.

The rearrangement links TRBV20-1 to TRBJ1-2; D is unclear. Deletions cut 3 bases from V and 3 bases from J, with 14 bases between. CDR1 is DFQATT and CDR2 is SNEGSKA in the germline V gene (reference sequence). There are 14 residues in the CDR3. CDR3 nucleotide sequence: TGCAGTGCTAGTATCAGTGGAGAGGACTATGGCTACACCTTC. Amino acids: CSASISGEDYGYTF.

CDR3 region: CASSQEAAGTDTQYF. In DNA form, the CDR3 reads TGCGCCAGCAGTCAAGAGGCGGCCGGCACAGATACGCAGTATTTT. The chain is built from TRBV23-1 and TRBJ2-3; unclear D gene. TRBV23-1 is labeled an ORF, and its function is uncertain. CDR3 length: 15 residues. The V end lost 2 bases, the J end lost 1 base, and 10 bases lay between the germline ends.

This clonotype occurred many times. The gene calls are TRBV7-9 and TRBJ1-1; D not certain. CDR3 size: 16 residues. Germline CDR1 SEHNR, CDR2 FQNEAQ (reference sequence). The V end was cut by 3 bases, the J end by 1 base, with 15 bases between. The CDR3 reads CASSFPAAFGNTEAFF. The CDR3 region has the DNA TGTGCCAGCAGCTTTCCGGCGGCATTTGGGAACACTGAAGCTTTCTTT.

This clonotype has just a few counts. The chain combines TRBV12-3 or TRBV12-4 with TRBJ2-1; D gene unclear. The germline V and J ends were trimmed by 2 bases and 9 bases, with 14 bases remaining between them. This CDR3 has 14 residues. CDR3 nucleotides: TGTGCCAGCAGTTTACGGCTGGGGTTAGGTGAGCAGTTCTTC. Translated, it gives CASSLRLGLGEQFF.

The V gene is TRBV7-8, the J gene TRBJ2-5, with TRBD2 identical over 13 bases. V shed 2 bases and J 4 bases; nucleotides not matched to a gene: 4. Looked up from germline, CDR1 is SGHVS and CDR2 is FQNEAQ. The CDR3 runs 16 residues. This CDR3 is CASSLPRLAGGETQYF. In nucleotides, the CDR3 is TGTGCCAGCAGCTTACCCCGACTAGCGGGGGGAGAGACCCAGTACTTC.